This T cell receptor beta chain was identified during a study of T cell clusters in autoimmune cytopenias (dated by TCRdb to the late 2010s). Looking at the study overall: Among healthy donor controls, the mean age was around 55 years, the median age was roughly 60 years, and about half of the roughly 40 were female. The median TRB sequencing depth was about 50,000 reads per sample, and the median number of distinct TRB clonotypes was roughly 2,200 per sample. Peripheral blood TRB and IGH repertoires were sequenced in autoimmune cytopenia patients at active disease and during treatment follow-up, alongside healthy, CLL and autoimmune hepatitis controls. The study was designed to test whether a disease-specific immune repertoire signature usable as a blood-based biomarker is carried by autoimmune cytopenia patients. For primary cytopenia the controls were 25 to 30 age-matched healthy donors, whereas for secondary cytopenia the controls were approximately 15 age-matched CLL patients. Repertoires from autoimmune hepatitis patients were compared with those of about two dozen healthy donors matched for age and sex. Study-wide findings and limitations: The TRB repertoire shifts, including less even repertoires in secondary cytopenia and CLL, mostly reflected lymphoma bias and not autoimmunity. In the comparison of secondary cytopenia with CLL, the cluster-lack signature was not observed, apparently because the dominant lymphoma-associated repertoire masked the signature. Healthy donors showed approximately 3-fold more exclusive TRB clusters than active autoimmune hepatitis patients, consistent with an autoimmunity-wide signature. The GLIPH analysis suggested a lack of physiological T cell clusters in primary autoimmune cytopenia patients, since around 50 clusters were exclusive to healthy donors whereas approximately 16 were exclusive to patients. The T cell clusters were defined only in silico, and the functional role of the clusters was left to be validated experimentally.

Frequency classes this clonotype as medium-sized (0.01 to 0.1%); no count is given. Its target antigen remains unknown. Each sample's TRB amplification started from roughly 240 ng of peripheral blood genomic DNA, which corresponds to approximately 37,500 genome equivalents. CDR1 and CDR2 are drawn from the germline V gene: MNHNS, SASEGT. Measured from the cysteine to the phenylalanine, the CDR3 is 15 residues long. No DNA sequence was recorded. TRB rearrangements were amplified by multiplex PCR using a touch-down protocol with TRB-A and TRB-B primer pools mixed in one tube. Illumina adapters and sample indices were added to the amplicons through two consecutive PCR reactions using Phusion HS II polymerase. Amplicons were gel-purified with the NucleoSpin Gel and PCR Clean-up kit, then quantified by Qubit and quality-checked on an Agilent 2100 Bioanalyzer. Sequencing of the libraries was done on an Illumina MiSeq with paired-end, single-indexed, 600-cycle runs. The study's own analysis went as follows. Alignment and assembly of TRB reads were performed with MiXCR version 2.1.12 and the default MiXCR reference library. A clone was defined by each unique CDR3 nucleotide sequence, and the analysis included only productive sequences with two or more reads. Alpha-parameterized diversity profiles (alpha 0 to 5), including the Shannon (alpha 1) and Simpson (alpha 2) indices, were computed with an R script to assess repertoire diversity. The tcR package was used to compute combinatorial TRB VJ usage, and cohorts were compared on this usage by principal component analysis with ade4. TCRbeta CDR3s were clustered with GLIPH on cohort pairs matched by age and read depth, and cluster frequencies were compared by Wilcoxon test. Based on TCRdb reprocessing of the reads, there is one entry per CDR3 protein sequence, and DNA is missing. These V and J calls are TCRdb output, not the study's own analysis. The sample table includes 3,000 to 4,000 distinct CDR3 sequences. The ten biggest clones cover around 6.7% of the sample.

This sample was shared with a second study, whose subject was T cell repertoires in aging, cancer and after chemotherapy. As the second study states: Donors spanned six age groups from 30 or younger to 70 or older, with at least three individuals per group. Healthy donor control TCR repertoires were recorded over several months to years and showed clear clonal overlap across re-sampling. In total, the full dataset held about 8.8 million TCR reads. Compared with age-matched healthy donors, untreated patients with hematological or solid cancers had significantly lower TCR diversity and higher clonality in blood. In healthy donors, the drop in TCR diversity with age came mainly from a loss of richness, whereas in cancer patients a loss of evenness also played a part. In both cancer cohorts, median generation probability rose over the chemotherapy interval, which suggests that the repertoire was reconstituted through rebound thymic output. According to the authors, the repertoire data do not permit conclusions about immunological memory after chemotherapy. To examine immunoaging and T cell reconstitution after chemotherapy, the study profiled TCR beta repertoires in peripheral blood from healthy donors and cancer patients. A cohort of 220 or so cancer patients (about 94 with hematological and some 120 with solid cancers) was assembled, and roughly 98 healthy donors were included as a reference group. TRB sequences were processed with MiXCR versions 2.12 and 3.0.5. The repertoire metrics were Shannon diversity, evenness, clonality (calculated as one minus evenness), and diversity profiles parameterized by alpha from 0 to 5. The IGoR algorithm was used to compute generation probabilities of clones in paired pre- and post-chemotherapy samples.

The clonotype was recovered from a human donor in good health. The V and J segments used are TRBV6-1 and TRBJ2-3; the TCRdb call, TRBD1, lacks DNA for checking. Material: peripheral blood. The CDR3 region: CASSEDGGGTDTQYF.